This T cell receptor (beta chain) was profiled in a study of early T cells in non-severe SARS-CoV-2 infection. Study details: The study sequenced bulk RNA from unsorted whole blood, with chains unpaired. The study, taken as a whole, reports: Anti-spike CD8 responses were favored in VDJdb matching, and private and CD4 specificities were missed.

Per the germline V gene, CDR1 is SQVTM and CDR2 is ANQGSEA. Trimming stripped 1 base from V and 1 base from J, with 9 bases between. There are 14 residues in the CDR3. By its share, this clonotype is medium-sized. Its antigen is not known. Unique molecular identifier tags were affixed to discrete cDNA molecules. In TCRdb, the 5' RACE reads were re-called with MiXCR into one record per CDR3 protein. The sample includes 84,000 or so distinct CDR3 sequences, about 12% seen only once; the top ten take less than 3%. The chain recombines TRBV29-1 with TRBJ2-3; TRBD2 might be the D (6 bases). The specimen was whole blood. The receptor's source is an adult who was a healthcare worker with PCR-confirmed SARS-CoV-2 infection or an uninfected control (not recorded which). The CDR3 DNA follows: TGCAGCGTTGAAGGAGTAGCGGGCACAGATACGCAGTATTTT. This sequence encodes CSVEGVAGTDTQYF.